This T cell receptor beta chain stems from a study of T cells in tuberculosis. About the research overall: CD1B tetramers identified T cells specific for mycobacterial lipid GMM.

Sequencing used immunoSEQ multiplex PCR; TCRdb keeps in-frame clones, though not all of them. The sample holds under 45,000 clones, 93% seen once. Trimming took 7 bases from V and 1 from J, leaving 7 bases between them. The CDR3 is 12 residues long. Germline V lookup: CDR1 LNHDA, CDR2 SQIVND (reference sequence). The source is a donor between 5 and 29 years old with latent tuberculosis or without tuberculosis infection. Sequencing was performed on PBMCs. The chain joins TRBV19 to TRBJ1-1; D not certain. CDR3 amino acids: CASNTRNTEAFF. Written as DNA, the CDR3 is TGTGCCAGTAACACCAGGAACACTGAAGCTTTCTTT.